The entry that follows covers one T cell receptor (beta chain) sequence. Assay used: immunoSEQ multiplex PCR; TCRdb lists only in-frame clones, some missing. The sample carries approximately 150,000 clones, less than 90% recorded once. The entry originates in a study of blood T cell repertoires in COVID-19. On the study more broadly: PBMCs, B-cell-depleted T cells, or T cells were the source of the cDNA or gDNA that made up the material.

The germline V gene encodes CDR1 LGHNA and CDR2 YSLEER. The V and J ends lost 0 bases and 7 bases respectively, with 12 bases between them. The CDR3 sequence is 14 residues long. This sequence joins TRBV4-3 and TRBJ1-2, with D uncertain. The TCR sequence derives from a woman between 50 and 59 years old who had recovered from COVID-19. The material sequenced was PBMCs or T cells enriched from blood (not recorded which). CDR3 loop: CASSQEWAVSGYTF. The CDR3 DNA follows: TGCGCCAGCAGCCAAGAGTGGGCAGTTAGTGGCTACACCTTC.